The text below deals with one T cell receptor (beta chain). The CDR3 is 15 amino acids. Per the germline V gene, CDR1 is MNHEY and CDR2 is SVGAGI. The ends lost 4 bases at V and 5 bases at J; junction bases unmatched: 7. This sample is part of a study of T-cell reconstitution after alpha-beta-depleted transplantation in children. Preparation of the TCRbeta library used unique molecular identifiers. Each CDR3 protein gets one entry after TCRdb re-called the PCR reads with MiXCR. The data contain about 540,000 distinct CDR3 sequences, about 16% of them singletons. This rearrangement joins TRBV6-5 to TRBJ2-2, with TRBD2 identical over 7 bases. The receptor was isolated from a human donor who donated a stem cell graft to a child with acute lymphoblastic leukemia. This sample comprised PBMCs from the stem cell graft donor, obtained from the stem cell graft. The CDR3 loop reads CASSLIAGGTGELFF. CDR3 bases: TGTGCCAGCAGTTTGATAGCGGGCGGGACCGGGGAGCTGTTTTTT.